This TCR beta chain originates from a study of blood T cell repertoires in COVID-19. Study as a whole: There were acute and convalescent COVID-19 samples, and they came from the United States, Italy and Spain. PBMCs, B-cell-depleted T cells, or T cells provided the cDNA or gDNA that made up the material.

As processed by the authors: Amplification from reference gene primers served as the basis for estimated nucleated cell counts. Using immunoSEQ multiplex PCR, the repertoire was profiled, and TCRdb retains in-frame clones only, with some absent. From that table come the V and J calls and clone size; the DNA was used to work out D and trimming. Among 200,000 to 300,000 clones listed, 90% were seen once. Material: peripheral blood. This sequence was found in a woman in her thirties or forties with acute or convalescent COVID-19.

The CDR3 DNA is TGTGCCACTTCTGGGGAGAGAACTAATGAAAAACTGTTTTTT. This translates into CATSGERTNEKLFF. The rearrangement links TRBV10-3 to TRBJ1-4; D gene uncertain. Trimming cost V 10 bases and J 1 base, with 13 bases left between them. Germline lookup yields CDR1 ENHRY and CDR2 SYGVKD. This CDR3 spans 14 amino acids.